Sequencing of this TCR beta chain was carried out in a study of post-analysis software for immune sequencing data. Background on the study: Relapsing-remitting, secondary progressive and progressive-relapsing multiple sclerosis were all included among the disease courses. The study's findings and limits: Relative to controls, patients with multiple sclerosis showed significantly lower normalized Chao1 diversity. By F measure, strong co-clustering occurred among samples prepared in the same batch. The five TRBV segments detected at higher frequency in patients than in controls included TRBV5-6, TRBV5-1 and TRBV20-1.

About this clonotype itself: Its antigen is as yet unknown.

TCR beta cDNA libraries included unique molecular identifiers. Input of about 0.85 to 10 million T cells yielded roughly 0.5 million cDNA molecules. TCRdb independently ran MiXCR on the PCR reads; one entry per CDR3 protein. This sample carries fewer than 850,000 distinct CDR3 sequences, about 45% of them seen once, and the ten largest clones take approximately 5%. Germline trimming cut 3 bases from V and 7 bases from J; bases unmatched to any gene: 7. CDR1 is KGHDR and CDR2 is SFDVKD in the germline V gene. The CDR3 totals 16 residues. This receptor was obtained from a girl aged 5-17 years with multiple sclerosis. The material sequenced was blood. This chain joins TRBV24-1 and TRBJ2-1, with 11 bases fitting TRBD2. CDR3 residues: CATSDTTSGRWNEQFF. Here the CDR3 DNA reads TGTGCCACCAGTGATACCACTAGCGGGAGATGGAATGAGCAGTTCTTC.